The 24 T cell receptor beta chains below come from one sample, sequenced in a study of vaccination and CD4 T cells after COVID-19. Time point given: late sampling 161 to 241 days after vaccination in three convalescent patients. From the PCR reads, TCRdb called clonotypes with MiXCR, one entry per CDR3 protein. The sample contains 25,000 to 30,000 distinct CDR3 sequences, under 65% of which appear only once. This specimen consisted of CD4+ T cells from blood, obtained about 7 months after SARS-CoV-2 vaccination. The receptors shown here come from a human donor who had recovered from COVID-19.

This clonotype was counted between two and nine times. The genes are TRBV20-1 and TRBJ2-5; D remains ambiguous. The CDR3 consists of 11 residues. Germline V gene lookup returns CDR1 DFQATT and CDR2 SNEGSKA (reference sequence). V was clipped by 6 bases and J by 0 bases, with 5 bases between them. The chain's CDR3 is CSAQHQETQYF. The CDR3 DNA is TGCAGTGCCCAGCACCAAGAGACCCAGTACTTC.

The V gene is TRBV28, the J gene TRBJ2-7; 13 bases are a match to TRBD2. CDR1 and CDR2 (germline): MDHEN, SYDVKM. The CDR3 consists of 19 residues. The junction had 13 bases not matched to a gene; V was cut back by 1 base and J by 4 bases. DNA of the CDR3: TGTGCCAGCAGTTTATCGCCACCGTACTGGACTAGCGGGAGATACGAGCAGTACTTC. Amino acid sequence: CASSLSPPYWTSGRYEQYF.

The rearrangement uses TRBV15 and TRBJ2-1; no definite D call. With 4 bases removed from V and 9 bases from J, the gap between germline ends came to 10 bases. The V gene's germline CDR1 is LNHNV and CDR2 YYDKDF (reference sequence). The CDR3 spans 12 residues. The CDR3 DNA is TGTGCCACCAGCAAAGCCCTGGGTGAGCAGTTCTTC. Translated, it gives CATSKALGEQFF.

The V gene is TRBV7-2, the J gene TRBJ1-1; TRBD1 might be the D (6 bases). The V end was cut by 5 bases, the J end by 1 base, with 20 bases between. This CDR3 is built from 17 residues. Germline V lookup: CDR1 SGHTA, CDR2 FQGNSA. Here the CDR3 DNA reads TGTGCCAGCAGCCCACCCTTAGGACAGTATTCGAACACTGAAGCTTTCTTT. Its translation: CASSPPLGQYSNTEAFF.

The chain couples TRBV25-1 to TRBJ1-1, with no clear D. The germline CDR1 and CDR2 sequences are MGHDK and SYGVNS. Trimming cost V 7 bases and J 3 bases, with 21 bases left between them. CDR3 length: 16 amino acids. Here the CDR3 reads CASTLGISAEHTEAFF. CDR3 nucleotides: TGTGCCAGCACTTTGGGTATTTCTGCAGAACACACTGAAGCTTTCTTT.

There are a few counts of this clonotype. This chain joins TRBV27 and TRBJ2-5, with 7 bases that match TRBD1. CDR1 and CDR2 (germline): MNHEY, SMNVEV (reference sequence). CDR3 length: 14 residues. Trimming took 5 bases from V and 5 from J; bases not matched to a gene: 8. This chain's CDR3 is CASSKTGTGETQYF. In DNA, the CDR3 is TGTGCCAGCAGTAAGACAGGGACGGGGGAGACCCAGTACTTC.

This clonotype appeared a single time. The V call is TRBV7-8, the J call TRBJ1-5, with a tentative D call TRBD1 (5 bases). This CDR3 contains 15 residues. Trimming left V 2 bases short and J 6 bases short, with 14 bases between. Germline V gives CDR1 SGHVS, CDR2 FQNEAQ. The CDR3 DNA reads TGTGCCAGCAGCTTAAACGGGGCGTTATCTCAGCCCCAGCATTTT. Protein sequence: CASSLNGALSQPQHF.

The table lists this clonotype with a count of one. The gene calls are TRBV27 and TRBJ2-5; unclear D gene. This CDR3 region has 13 residues. V lost 6 bases and J lost 5, with 13 bases in between. The germline V gene has CDR1 MNHEY and CDR2 SMNVEV (reference sequence). The CDR3, as DNA: TGTGCCAGCAGCTTTAAAAACTCGGAGACCCAGTACTTC. This translates into CASSFKNSETQYF.

This sequence joins TRBV2 and TRBJ2-7; D is uncertain. The CDR3 length is 12 residues. Germline V gene sequence: CDR1 SNHLY, CDR2 FYNNEI. V dropped 3 bases and J dropped 6 bases, with 9 bases sitting between them. CDR3 sequence reads: CASSDPYREQYF. In nucleotides, the CDR3 is TGTGCCAGCAGTGACCCTTACCGCGAGCAGTACTTC.

This chain links TRBV5-5 with TRBJ1-2; possible D gene TRBD1, 6 bases. V dropped 0 bases and J dropped 2 bases, with 11 bases sitting between them. Germline V gives CDR1 SGHKS, CDR2 YYEKEE (reference sequence). CDR3 length: 15 amino acids. The CDR3: CASSLGTAWNYGYTF. In DNA, the CDR3 is TGTGCCAGCAGCTTGGGGACAGCTTGGAACTATGGCTACACCTTC.

The chain links TRBV10-3 to TRBJ2-5; 8 bases match TRBD2. There are 21 residues in the CDR3. V gave up 0 bases and J gave up 4 bases; unmatched junction bases: 22. Per the germline V gene, CDR1 is ENHRY and CDR2 is SYGVKD. The DNA for the CDR3 is TGTGCCATCAGTGAGTCGACCCCCCCGGGGGACTCGGGAGGGTCTGGAGAGACCCAGTACTTC. Translated, it gives CAISESTPPGDSGGSGETQYF.

The chain employs TRBV20-1 and TRBJ1-5; 8 bases align to TRBD1. Germline V gene data show CDR1 as DFQATT and CDR2 as SNEGSKA (reference sequence). This CDR3 comprises 16 residues. V lost 6 bases, J lost 5 bases, and 15 bases stayed unmatched. The CDR3 loop reads CSAGTGPSGLYQPQHF. The CDR3 coding sequence is TGCAGTGCCGGGACAGGACCTTCGGGACTTTATCAGCCCCAGCATTTT.

The chain employs TRBV19 and TRBJ1-2; D uncertain. This CDR3 has 15 residues. V shed 5 bases and J shed 2 bases, with 15 bases lying between them. Germline V gives CDR1 LNHDA, CDR2 SQIVND (reference sequence). As DNA, the CDR3 is TGTGCCAGTAGTCCTCGGACGCAACGAAACTATGGCTACACCTTC. Its protein product is CASSPRTQRNYGYTF.

This rearrangement joins TRBV4-1 to TRBJ2-7, with a tentative D call TRBD2 (6 bases). The CDR3 length is 16 residues. V was clipped by 0 bases and J by 5 bases, with 17 bases between them. The germline CDR1 and CDR2 sequences are MGHRA and YSYEKL. CDR3 in DNA: TGCGCCAGCAGCCAAGATCCCCGGCAACGCGGGAACGAGCAGTACTTC. It encodes CASSQDPRQRGNEQYF.

This clonotype showed up just a few times. The rearrangement links TRBV29-1 to TRBJ2-3; 9 bases fit TRBD2. The germline CDR1 and CDR2 sequences are SQVTM and ANQGSEA. The CDR3 contains 14 residues. After removal of 7 bases from V and 7 bases from J, the junction contained 12 bases not matched to a gene. DNA for the CDR3: TGCAGCGGGGTACTAGCGGGTACTCAAAATACGCAGTATTTT. As protein: CSGVLAGTQNTQYF.

The chain uses TRBV7-9 and TRBJ2-1; possible D gene TRBD2, 5 bases. Germline V CDR1 and CDR2: SEHNR, FQNEAQ (reference sequence). Trimming left V 1 base short and J 4 bases short, with 11 bases between. CDR3 length: 15 residues. CDR3 protein: CASSLGAGLYNEQFF. Written as DNA, the CDR3 is TGTGCCAGCAGCTTAGGGGCGGGCCTATACAATGAGCAGTTCTTC.

CDR3 DNA: TGTGCCAGTAGTATCGAGTCGAATCAGCCCCAGCATTTT. Translating gives CASSIESNQPQHF. The gene calls are TRBV19 and TRBJ1-5; D is uncertain. Trimming pared 3 bases from V and 4 bases from J, leaving 7 bases between. The CDR3 totals 13 residues. Germline loops: CDR1 LNHDA, CDR2 SQIVND (reference sequence).

In its sample, this clonotype was seen a few times. The CDR3 sequence: CASSNRDRGTDTQYF. CDR3 nucleotides: TGTGCCAGCAGCAATAGGGACAGGGGAACAGATACGCAGTATTTT. The V gene is TRBV7-9, the J gene TRBJ2-3; 10 bases line up with TRBD1. Per the germline V gene, CDR1 is SEHNR and CDR2 is FQNEAQ (reference sequence). The J segment lost 3 bases and the V segment lost 5 bases, leaving 5 bases of the junction unmatched. The CDR3 sequence is 15 residues long.

The genes are TRBV20-1 and TRBJ2-7; 7 bases line up with TRBD2. V lost 2 bases to trimming and J lost 1 base; unmatched junction nucleotides: 5. Germline-derived CDR1 and CDR2 are DFQATT and SNEGSKA (reference sequence). The length of the CDR3 is 14 residues. The CDR3 bases are TGCAGTGCTAGACACGGGGGGTCTTCCTACGAGCAGTACTTC. Amino acids: CSARHGGSSYEQYF.

The rearrangement joins TRBV2 to TRBJ2-5; D is unresolved. The CDR3 is 10 residues long. The germline V gene has CDR1 SNHLY and CDR2 FYNNEI. Trimming shortened V by 8 bases and J by 5 bases, and 6 bases separated the two germline ends. CDR3 bases: TGTGCCAGCGGTTCGGAGACCCAGTACTTC. Translated, it gives CASGSETQYF.

This chain connects TRBV11-2 to TRBJ2-7; D is undetermined. Germline V lookup: CDR1 SGHAT, CDR2 FQNNGV. The CDR3 has 14 amino acids. Deletions cut 4 bases from V and 5 bases from J, with 15 bases between. CDR3 nucleotides: TGTGCCAGCAGCTCAGACACCCTCCCTAACGAGCAGTACTTC. Translated: CASSSDTLPNEQYF.

V gene TRBV6-2 or TRBV6-3 combines with J gene TRBJ1-5, with D unclear. Trimming left V 5 bases short and J 6 bases short, with 14 bases between. The germline V gene encodes CDR1 MNHEY and CDR2 SVGEGT. The CDR3 totals 14 residues. The CDR3 DNA follows: TGTGCCAGCAGTAAGAATACTCGGGGTCAGCCCCAGCATTTT. As protein: CASSKNTRGQPQHF.

The CDR3 is CASSSGFGRSSYEQYF. The CDR3 nucleotides are TGTGCCAGCAGCTCAGGGTTCGGACGGAGCTCCTACGAGCAGTACTTC. V and J are TRBV7-9 and TRBJ2-7; D may be TRBD1 (5 bases). Deletions cut 4 bases from V and 0 bases from J, with 16 bases between. Per the germline V gene, CDR1 is SEHNR and CDR2 is FQNEAQ (reference sequence). The CDR3 has 16 residues.

The chain combines TRBV27 with TRBJ1-5; D may be TRBD1 (5 bases). Trimming removed 5 bases from V and 0 bases from J, with 20 bases in between. Per germline, CDR1 MNHEY and CDR2 SMNVEV (reference sequence). The CDR3 extends over 18 amino acids. This CDR3 reads CASSPRVARPYSNQPQHF. CDR3 nucleotide sequence: TGTGCCAGCAGTCCCAGGGTGGCCCGACCTTATAGCAATCAGCCCCAGCATTTT.